The clone carrying this T cell receptor beta chain turned up a few times. Its antigen is undetermined. Trimming stripped 3 bases from V and 0 bases from J, with 15 bases between. Looked up from germline, CDR1 is SGHVS and CDR2 is FQNEAQ. The CDR3 has 16 amino acids. This sample was included in a study of shared clonotypes between healthy human individuals. Looking at the study overall: The study used three CD4 naive, three CD4 memory, two CD8 naive and one CD8 memory plate per donor.

Both subsets, CD45RA+ naive and CD45RA-negative memory, were split from the CD4+ cells. Whole-study results and caveats: Clonotype sharing across a handful of donors was observed for around 4.5% of naive CD4 clonotypes. Estimated richness values were generally larger in naive subsets than in memory subsets.

Using immunoSEQ multiplex PCR, the repertoire was profiled, and TCRdb retains in-frame clones only, with some absent. The sample consists of 640,000 or so clones, 60% to 80% of them appearing once. The chain couples TRBV7-8 to TRBJ2-7, with D perhaps assigned TRBD1 or TRBD2 (5 bases each). This TCR was recovered from a woman aged 25-40 years in good health. The sample comprised memory CD4+ T cells sorted from blood. The subset was: CD45RA-negative fraction. CDR3 DNA sequence: TGTGCCAGCAGCTTCGATCCGGGGCCAATCTCCTACGAGCAGTACTTC. Translation: CASSFDPGPISYEQYF.